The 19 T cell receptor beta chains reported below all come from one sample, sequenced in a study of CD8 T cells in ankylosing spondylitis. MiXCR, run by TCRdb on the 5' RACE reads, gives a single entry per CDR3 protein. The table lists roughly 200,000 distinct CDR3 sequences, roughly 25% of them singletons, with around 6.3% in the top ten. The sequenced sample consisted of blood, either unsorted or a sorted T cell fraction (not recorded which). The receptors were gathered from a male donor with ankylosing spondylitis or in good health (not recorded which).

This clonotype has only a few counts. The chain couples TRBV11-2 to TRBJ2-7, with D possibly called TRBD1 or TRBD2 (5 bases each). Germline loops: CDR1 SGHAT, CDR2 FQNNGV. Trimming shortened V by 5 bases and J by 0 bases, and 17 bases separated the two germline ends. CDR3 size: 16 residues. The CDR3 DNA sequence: TGTGCCAGCAGCCCTCGACGTGCAGGGAGCTCCTACGAGCAGTACTTC. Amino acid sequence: CASSPRRAGSSYEQYF. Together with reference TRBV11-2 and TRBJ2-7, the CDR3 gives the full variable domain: EAGVAQSPRYKIIEKRQSVAFWCNPISGHATLYWYQQILGQGPKLLIQFQNNGVVDDSQLPKDRFSAERLKGVDSTLKIQPAKLEDSAVYLCASSPRRAGSSYEQYFGPGTRLTVT.

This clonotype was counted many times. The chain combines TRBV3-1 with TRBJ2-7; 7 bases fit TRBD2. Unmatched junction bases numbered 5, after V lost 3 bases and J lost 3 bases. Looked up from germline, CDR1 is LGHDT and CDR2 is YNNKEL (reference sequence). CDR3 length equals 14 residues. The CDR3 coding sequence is TGTGCCAGCAGCCACGAAGGGACTATCTACGAGCAGTACTTC. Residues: CASSHEGTIYEQYF.

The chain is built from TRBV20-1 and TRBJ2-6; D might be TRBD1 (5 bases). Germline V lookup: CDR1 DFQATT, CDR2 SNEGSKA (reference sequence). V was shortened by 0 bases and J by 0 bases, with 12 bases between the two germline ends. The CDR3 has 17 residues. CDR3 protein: CSARDLTVSSGANVLTF. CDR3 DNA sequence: TGCAGTGCTAGAGATTTGACAGTCAGCTCTGGGGCCAACGTCCTGACTTTC.

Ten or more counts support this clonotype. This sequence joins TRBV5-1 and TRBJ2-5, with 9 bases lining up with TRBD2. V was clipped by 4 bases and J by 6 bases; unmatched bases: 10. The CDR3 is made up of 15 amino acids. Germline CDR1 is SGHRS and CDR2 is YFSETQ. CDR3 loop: CASSLEGLADKTQYF. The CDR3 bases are TGCGCCAGCAGCCTAGAGGGACTAGCCGACAAGACCCAGTACTTC.

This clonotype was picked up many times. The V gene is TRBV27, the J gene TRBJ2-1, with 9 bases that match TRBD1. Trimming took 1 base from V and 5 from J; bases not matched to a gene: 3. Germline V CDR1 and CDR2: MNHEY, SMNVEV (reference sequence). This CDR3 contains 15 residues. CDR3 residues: CASSLLTGGNNEQFF. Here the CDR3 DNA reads TGTGCCAGCAGTTTATTGACAGGGGGAAACAATGAGCAGTTCTTC.

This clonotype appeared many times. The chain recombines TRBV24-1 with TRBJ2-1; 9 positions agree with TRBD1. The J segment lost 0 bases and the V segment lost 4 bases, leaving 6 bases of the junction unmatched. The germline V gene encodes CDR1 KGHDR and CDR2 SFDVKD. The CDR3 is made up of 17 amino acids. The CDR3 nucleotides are TGTGCCACCAGTGACACCGGGACAGGGAGCTCCTACAATGAGCAGTTCTTC. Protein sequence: CATSDTGTGSSYNEQFF.

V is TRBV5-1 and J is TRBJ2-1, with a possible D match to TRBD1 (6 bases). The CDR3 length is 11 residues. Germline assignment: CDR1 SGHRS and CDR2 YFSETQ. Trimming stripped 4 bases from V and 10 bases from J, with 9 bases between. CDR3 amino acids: CASSLQGEQFF. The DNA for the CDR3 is TGCGCCAGCAGCCTACAGGGAGAGCAGTTCTTC.

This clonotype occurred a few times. Here the CDR3 reads CAISPVATNEKLFF. CDR3 sequence (DNA): TGTGCCATCAGCCCGGTTGCAACTAATGAAAAACTGTTTTTT. The chain combines TRBV10-3 with TRBJ1-4; no clear D gene. Deletions cut 6 bases from V and 0 bases from J, with 8 bases between. This CDR3 has 14 amino acids. CDR1 is ENHRY, CDR2 SYGVKD, per germline.

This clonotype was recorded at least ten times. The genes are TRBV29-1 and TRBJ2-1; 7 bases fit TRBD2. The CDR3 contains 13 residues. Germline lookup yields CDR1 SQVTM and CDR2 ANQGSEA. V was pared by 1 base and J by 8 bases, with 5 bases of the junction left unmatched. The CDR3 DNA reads TGCAGCGTTGAAGGCGGGAGTTCCGATGAGCAGTTCTTC. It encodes CSVEGGSSDEQFF.

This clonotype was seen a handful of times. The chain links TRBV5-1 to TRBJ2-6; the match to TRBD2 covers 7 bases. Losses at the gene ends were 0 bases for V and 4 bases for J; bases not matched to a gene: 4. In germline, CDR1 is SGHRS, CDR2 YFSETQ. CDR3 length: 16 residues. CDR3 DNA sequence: TGCGCCAGCAGCTTGGGCCAGGGAGGGGGGGCCAACGTCCTGACTTTC. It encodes CASSLGQGGGANVLTF.

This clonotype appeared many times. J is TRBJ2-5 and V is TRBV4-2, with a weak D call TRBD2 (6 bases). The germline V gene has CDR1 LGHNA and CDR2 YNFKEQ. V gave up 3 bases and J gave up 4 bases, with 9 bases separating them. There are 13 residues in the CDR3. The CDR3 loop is CASSQGGGETQYF. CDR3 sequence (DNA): TGTGCCAGCAGCCAGGGAGGAGGAGAGACCCAGTACTTC.

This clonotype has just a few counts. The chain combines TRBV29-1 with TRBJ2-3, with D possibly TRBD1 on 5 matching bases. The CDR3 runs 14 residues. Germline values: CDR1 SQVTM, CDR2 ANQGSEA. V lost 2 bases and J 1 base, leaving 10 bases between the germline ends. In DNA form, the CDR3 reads TGCAGCGTTGAACTACAGGCTGGCACAGATACGCAGTATTTT. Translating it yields CSVELQAGTDTQYF.

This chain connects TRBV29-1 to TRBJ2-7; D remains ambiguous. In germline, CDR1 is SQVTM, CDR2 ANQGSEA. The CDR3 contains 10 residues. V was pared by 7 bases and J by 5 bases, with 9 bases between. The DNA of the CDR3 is TGCAGCGCCCTATACGACGAGCAGTACTTC. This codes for CSALYDEQYF.

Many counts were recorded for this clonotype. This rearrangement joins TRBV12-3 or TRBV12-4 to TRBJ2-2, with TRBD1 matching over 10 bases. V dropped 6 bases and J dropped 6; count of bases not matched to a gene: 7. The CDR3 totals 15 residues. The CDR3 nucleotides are TGTGCCAGCAGGCCCGGGACAGGGGTATCCGGGGAGCTGTTTTTT. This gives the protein CASRPGTGVSGELFF.

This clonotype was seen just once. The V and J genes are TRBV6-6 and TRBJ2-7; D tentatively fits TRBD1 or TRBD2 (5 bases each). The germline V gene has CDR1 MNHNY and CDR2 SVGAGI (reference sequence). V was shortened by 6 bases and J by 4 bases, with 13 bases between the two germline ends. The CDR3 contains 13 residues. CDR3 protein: CASSRDAFYEQYF. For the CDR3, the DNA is TGTGCCAGCAGCCGGGACGCCTTTTACGAGCAGTACTTC.

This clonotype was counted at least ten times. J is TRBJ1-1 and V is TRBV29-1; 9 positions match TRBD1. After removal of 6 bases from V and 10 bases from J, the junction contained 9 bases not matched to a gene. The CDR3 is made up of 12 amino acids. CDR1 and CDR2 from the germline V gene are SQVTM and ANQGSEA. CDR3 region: CSVTTGGGIAFF. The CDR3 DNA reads TGCAGCGTCACGACAGGGGGTGGTATAGCTTTCTTT.

This chain's CDR3 is CASSQDNLFEAFF. The CDR3, as DNA: TGCGCCAGCAGCCAAGATAATCTGTTTGAAGCTTTCTTT. V and J are TRBV4-1 and TRBJ1-1; D is uncertain. With 0 bases removed from V and 7 bases from J, the gap between germline ends came to 9 bases. The CDR3 extends over 13 amino acids. Germline V gene sequence: CDR1 MGHRA, CDR2 YSYEKL.

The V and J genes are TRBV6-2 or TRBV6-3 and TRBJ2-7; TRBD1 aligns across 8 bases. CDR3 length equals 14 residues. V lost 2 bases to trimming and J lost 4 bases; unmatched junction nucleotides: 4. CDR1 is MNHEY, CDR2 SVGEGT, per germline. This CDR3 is CASSYPRGRYEQYF. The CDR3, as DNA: TGTGCCAGCAGTTACCCCAGGGGGCGATACGAGCAGTACTTC.

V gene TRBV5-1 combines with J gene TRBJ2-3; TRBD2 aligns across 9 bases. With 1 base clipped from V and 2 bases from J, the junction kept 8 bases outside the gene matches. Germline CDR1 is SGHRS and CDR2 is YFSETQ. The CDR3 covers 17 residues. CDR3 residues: CASSLRLAEYDTDTQYF. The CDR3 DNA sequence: TGCGCCAGCAGCTTGAGACTAGCGGAATATGACACAGATACGCAGTATTTT.